This T cell receptor (beta chain) was sequenced during a study of blood T cell repertoires in COVID-19. As for the study in general: PBMCs, B-cell-depleted T cells, or T cells were the source of the cDNA or gDNA that made up the material.

In the study's own analysis: Counts of nucleated cells, estimated from reference gene primer amplification, were obtained. Clones were sequenced by immunoSEQ multiplex PCR, and TCRdb holds only the in-frame ones, with some missing. V and J calls and clone size are given by that table; D and trimming were obtained from the DNA. The sample consists of about 440,000 clones, 85% to 90% of them appearing once. The CDR3 sequence is 15 residues long. The V segment lost 6 bases and the J segment 7 bases; nucleotides outside the gene matches: 7. Germline CDR1 is MDHEN and CDR2 is SYDVKM. The source is a woman between 25 and 40 years old with acute or convalescent COVID-19. This sequence joins TRBV28 and TRBJ2-7, with 15 bases identical to TRBD2. The sequenced sample consisted of peripheral blood. CDR3 sequence (DNA): TGTGCCAGCAGCAGTCCGGGACTAGCGGGGGGTGAGCAGTACTTC. Amino acid sequence: CASSSPGLAGGEQYF.